The present entry profiles one T cell receptor (beta chain) with its context. This sample was included in a study of T cells in Graves' hyperthyroidism and ophthalmopathy. Study-level background: Peripheral blood was acquired at first diagnosis, ahead of any therapy whatsoever.

Diagnoses were established using clinical symptoms, serum thyroxine and TRAb, thyroid ultrasound and orbital computed tomography. Fresh peripheral blood, 8 to 10 ml, was the source of the PBMCs. The V end lost 3 bases, the J end lost 8 bases, and 8 bases lay between the germline ends. CDR3 length equals 12 residues. CDR1 and CDR2 (germline): SGDLS, YYNGEE. It was RNA transcripts that yielded the amplified TCR beta CDR3 regions. Carried out on the TCR CDR3, a first-round RT-PCR used the HTBI primer set. TCRdb analysed the multiplex PCR reads with MiXCR anew, one entry per CDR3 protein. The table records 600,000 to 850,000 distinct CDR3 sequences, 18% of them present only once.

The chain recombines TRBV9 with TRBJ2-2; D is uncertain. Sequences were obtained from blood. The TCR was taken from a woman in her forties or fifties with Graves' hyperthyroidism that later progressed to Graves' ophthalmopathy. The CDR3, as DNA: TGTGCCAGCAGCGATAATCCTGGGGAGCTGTTTTTT. This gives the protein CASSDNPGELFF.